The 15 T cell receptor beta chains below were found in one sample sequenced in a study of cytomegalovirus exposure and HLA in healthy donors. The PCR made use of 60 Vbeta and 13 Jbeta primers. Profiling relied on immunoSEQ multiplex PCR, and the TCRdb table lists in-frame clones only, not all of them. The profile shows about 270,000 clones, about 75% of them singletons. Sequenced input: PBMCs. All receptors derive from a female donor in good health and CMV-seronegative.

This clone was counted once. The rearrangement links TRBV13 to TRBJ1-1; D gene ambiguous. The CDR3 extends over 13 amino acids. In germline, CDR1 is PRHDT, CDR2 FYEKMQ (reference sequence). V lost 1 base to trimming and J lost 3 bases, with 6 bases between them. The CDR3 DNA sequence: TGTGCCAGCAGCTTAGATCCGGACACTGAAGCTTTCTTT. Amino acid sequence: CASSLDPDTEAFF.

The chain links TRBV27 to TRBJ2-7, with 9 bases lining up with TRBD2. This CDR3 region has 15 residues. V was clipped by 6 bases and J by 5 bases; unmatched bases: 11. Germline V gene lookup returns CDR1 MNHEY and CDR2 SMNVEV (reference sequence). The CDR3 region has the DNA TGTGCCAGCAGACGGTGGGGGGCTAGCGGGGACGAGCAGTACTTC. Translated: CASRRWGASGDEQYF.

The genes are TRBV7-2 and TRBJ2-7; a weak D match, TRBD1 (5 bases). CDR1 SGHTA and CDR2 FQGNSA come from the germline V gene. CDR3 length: 14 amino acids. Between the trimmed V and J ends, which lost 4 bases and 2 bases, there was a span of 12 bases. The CDR3 here is CASSYPGNPYEQYF. The CDR3 DNA reads as TGTGCCAGCAGCTACCCAGGGAATCCCTACGAGCAGTACTTC.

This chain joins TRBV10-1 and TRBJ2-3; 9 positions match TRBD1. The germline V gene has CDR1 WNHNN and CDR2 SYGVQD (reference sequence). The CDR3 is made up of 16 amino acids. V lost 0 bases and J lost 4; bases outside the gene matches: 5. CDR3 sequence (DNA): TGCGCCAGCAGTGAGTCCGGGACAGGGTTGGCAGATACGCAGTATTTT. Its protein is CASSESGTGLADTQYF.

As for this clone: Relative to the germline gene, one junction end is altered; a read error may explain this. This sequence joins TRBV18 and TRBJ2-3, with a tentative D call TRBD2 (5 bases). The CDR3 length is 12 residues. The germline V gene has CDR1 KGHSH and CDR2 LQKENI. CDR3 bases: TGTGCCAGCTCCCCACTAGCAGATACGCAGTATTTT. Residues: CASSPLADTQYF.

The chain has TRBV6-1 and TRBJ2-7; 11 bases match TRBD2. The CDR3 loop spans 14 amino acids. The J segment lost 5 bases and the V segment lost 3 bases, leaving 3 bases of the junction unmatched. Germline CDR1 is MNHNS and CDR2 is SASEGT. CDR3 nucleotides: TGTGCCAGCAGTGATAGCGGGAGGGCGGACGAGCAGTACTTC. Encoded protein: CASSDSGRADEQYF.

The chain uses TRBV14 and TRBJ1-2; 8 bases line up with TRBD1. V lost 4 bases, J lost 4 bases, and 5 bases stayed unmatched. Germline lookup yields CDR1 SGHDN and CDR2 FVKESK. The CDR3 has 14 residues. For the CDR3, the DNA is TGTGCCAGCAGCCCAGGGGGCCTAGGCTATGGCTACACCTTC. Translation gives CASSPGGLGYGYTF.

This chain connects TRBV4-1 to TRBJ2-3, with a possible D match to TRBD1 (6 bases). The CDR3 has 16 residues. Germline V gene data show CDR1 as MGHRA and CDR2 as YSYEKL. V gave up 2 bases and J gave up 3 bases, with 15 bases separating them. The CDR3 region is CASSQLPWGTTDTQYF. DNA for the CDR3: TGCGCCAGCAGCCAACTCCCGTGGGGGACAACAGATACGCAGTATTTT.

This clone has just a few counts. V is TRBV7-9 and J is TRBJ2-3; maybe TRBD2 (6 bases). V lost 5 bases and J lost 2, with 11 bases in between. CDR3 size: 14 residues. CDR1 is SEHNR and CDR2 is FQNEAQ in the germline V gene (reference sequence). The CDR3 nucleotides are TGTGCCAGCAGCACGGGACTTATCACAGATACGCAGTATTTT. Protein product: CASSTGLITDTQYF.

This chain links TRBV10-3 with TRBJ2-1, with 7 bases identical to TRBD2. CDR1 is ENHRY, CDR2 SYGVKD, per germline. The CDR3 is made up of 16 amino acids. Germline trimming cut 5 bases from V and 6 bases from J; bases unmatched to any gene: 13. The CDR3 here is CAISPETPAGRNEQFF. The CDR3 region has the DNA TGTGCCATCAGTCCCGAAACGCCAGCGGGACGCAATGAGCAGTTCTTC.

The chain joins TRBV9 to TRBJ2-7, with D possibly TRBD2 on 5 matching bases. Per the germline V gene, CDR1 is SGDLS and CDR2 is YYNGEE. The CDR3 has 16 amino acids. V lost 0 bases to trimming and J lost 5 bases, with 18 bases between them. The CDR3 reads CASSVAPTRNLNEQYF. The CDR3 DNA sequence: TGTGCCAGCAGCGTAGCACCTACTAGAAATTTGAACGAGCAGTACTTC. The entire variable domain, with the rest obtained from reference TRBV9 and TRBJ2-7, is as follows: DSGVTQTPKHLITATGQRVTLRCSPRSGDLSVYWYQQSLDQGLQFLIQYYNGEERAKGNILERFSAQQFPDLHSELNLSSLELGDSALYFCASSVAPTRNLNEQYFGPGTRLTVT.

The genes are TRBV10-2 and TRBJ1-5; D perhaps matches TRBD1 (6 bases). This CDR3 has 17 residues. Germline CDR1 is WSHSY and CDR2 is SAAADI. Trimming cost V 0 bases and J 4 bases, with 16 bases left between them. The CDR3 spells CASSESDELQGNQPQHF. CDR3 in DNA: TGCGCCAGCAGTGAGTCAGATGAATTGCAGGGGAATCAGCCCCAGCATTTT.

CDR3 protein: CASSSEWSKNIQYF. The CDR3 DNA sequence: TGTGCCAGCAGCTCGGAGTGGTCCAAAAACATTCAGTACTTC. The chain links TRBV13 to TRBJ2-4; no firm D call. The CDR3 is 14 amino acids. Trimming removed 4 bases at V and 2 bases at J, with 9 bases between. CDR1 is PRHDT and CDR2 is FYEKMQ in the germline V gene (reference sequence). The complete variable domain, with remaining parts taken from reference TRBV13 and TRBJ2-4, reads AAGVIQSPRHLIKEKRETATLKCYPIPRHDTVYWYQQGPGQDPQFLISFYEKMQSDKGSIPDRFSAQQFSDYHSELNMSSLELGDSALYFCASSSEWSKNIQYFGAGTRLSVL.

This clone was seen a single time. CDR3 residues: CASSPERQGGEQYF. CDR3 nucleotides: TGTGCCAGCTCACCCGAACGTCAGGGAGGCGAGCAGTACTTC. The chain uses TRBV18 and TRBJ2-7; possibly TRBD2 for D (6 bases). CDR1 is KGHSH and CDR2 is LQKENI in the germline V gene. CDR3 length: 14 amino acids. V was shortened by 3 bases and J by 6 bases, with 15 bases between the two germline ends.

DNA of the CDR3: TGTGCCATCCGGGGGATAAGCGGGAACGCAGATACGCAGTATTTT. Protein sequence: CAIRGISGNADTQYF. The chain has TRBV10-3 and TRBJ2-3; 7 bases are shared with TRBD2. The CDR3 has 15 amino acids. The germline V gene has CDR1 ENHRY and CDR2 SYGVKD. V lost 8 bases and J lost 4; bases outside the gene matches: 12.